These 30 T cell receptor beta chains share one sample of origin, sequenced in a study of STAT5B mutations in CD4+ large granular lymphocyte leukemia. TCRdb's table, derived via immunoSEQ multiplex PCR, lists solely in-frame clones and lacks some. Seen here are about 32,000 clones, 85% observed once, and the top ten hold roughly 4.5%. The sequenced material came from CD4+ T cells from blood buffy coats. All receptors come from a human donor in good health.

This clone was picked up one time. The V gene is TRBV7-2, the J gene TRBJ2-3; weak D call: TRBD2 (5 bases). Deletions cut 2 bases from V and 0 bases from J, with 12 bases between. There are 16 residues in the CDR3. CDR1 and CDR2 from the germline V gene are SGHTA and FQGNSA. The CDR3 nucleotides are TGTGCCAGCAGCTTAAGAATCGGCGGGAGCACAGATACGCAGTATTTT. The encoded protein is CASSLRIGGSTDTQYF. Full variable domain (remainder filled in from reference TRBV7-2 and TRBJ2-3): GAGVSQSPSNKVTEKGKDVELRCDPISGHTALYWYRQSLGQGLEFLIYFQGNSAPDKSGLPSDRFSAERTGGSVSTLTIQRTQQEDSAVYLCASSLRIGGSTDTQYFGPGTRLTVL.

V gene TRBV6-5 combines with J gene TRBJ2-7; D is undetermined. The CDR3 runs to 11 residues. V lost 5 bases and J 6 bases, leaving 8 bases between the germline ends. CDR1 is MNHEY, CDR2 SVGAGI, per germline. CDR3 coding DNA: TGTGCCAGCAGTGCCCCGAGCGAGCAGTACTTC. This translates into CASSAPSEQYF.

J is TRBJ1-1 and V is TRBV30; TRBD1 aligns across 7 bases. The CDR3 extends over 13 amino acids. V dropped 3 bases and J dropped 5; count of bases not matched to a gene: 6. Germline V lookup: CDR1 GTSNPN, CDR2 SVGIG (reference sequence). The CDR3 coding sequence is TGTGCCTGGAGCTGGCAGGGGGAGACTGAAGCTTTCTTT. Translating it yields CAWSWQGETEAFF.

Comment on this clone: The junction and the germline gene differ at one end; a read error may be behind it. This chain connects TRBV10-3 to TRBJ1-2; TRBD1 agrees at 7 bases. This CDR3 spans 17 amino acids. The germline V gene has CDR1 ENHRY and CDR2 SYGVKD. CDR3 sequence reads: CAINESNPGQANYGYTF. Here the CDR3 DNA reads TGTGCCATCAATGAGTCGAACCCTGGACAGGCTAACTATGGCTACACCTTC.

The rearrangement uses TRBV7-2 and TRBJ2-7; D is tentatively TRBD1 or TRBD2 (5 bases each). Trimming left V 5 bases short and J 4 bases short, with 21 bases between. Per the germline V gene, CDR1 is SGHTA and CDR2 is FQGNSA. The CDR3 is made up of 16 amino acids. This chain's CDR3 is CASSLSRRTKGYEQYF. The DNA for the CDR3 is TGTGCCAGCAGCCTTAGCCGGAGGACGAAGGGGTACGAGCAGTACTTC.

This chain uses TRBV10-1 with TRBJ2-1, with D perhaps TRBD1 (6 bases). V lost 2 bases and J 0 bases, leaving 11 bases between the germline ends. Germline V lookup: CDR1 WNHNN, CDR2 SYGVQD (reference sequence). This CDR3 has 16 amino acids. The CDR3: CASSERAGASYNEQFF. The DNA for the CDR3 is TGCGCCAGCAGTGAGAGGGCAGGGGCCTCCTACAATGAGCAGTTCTTC.

The genes are TRBV25-1 and TRBJ1-3; 9 nucleotides line up with TRBD1. The CDR3 consists of 15 residues. V lost 4 bases and J lost 0; bases outside the gene matches: 1. Germline CDR1 MGHDK, CDR2 SYGVNS. The CDR3 sequence is CASSATGGSGNTIYF. CDR3 sequence (DNA): TGTGCCAGCAGTGCGACAGGGGGCTCTGGAAACACCATATATTTT.

This chain connects TRBV7-2 to TRBJ2-7, with no clear D. The CDR3 totals 11 residues. Trimming stripped 5 bases from V and 4 bases from J, with 6 bases between. CDR1 is SGHTA, CDR2 FQGNSA, per germline. The CDR3 DNA reads as TGTGCCAGCAGCGAGGCTTACGAGCAGTACTTC. This encodes CASSEAYEQYF.

In its sample, this clone was seen a few times. The chain carries TRBV27 and TRBJ1-5; D call uncertain. CDR1 is MNHEY, CDR2 SMNVEV, per germline (reference sequence). The ends were cut back, 4 bases at V and 0 bases at J, with 10 bases in the middle. The CDR3 loop spans 15 amino acids. The CDR3 nucleotides read TGTGCCAGCAGTTGGTTAGCAGATAGCAATCAGCCCCAGCATTTT. Translating gives CASSWLADSNQPQHF.

The chain couples TRBV4-3 to TRBJ2-3, with D possibly being TRBD2 (7 bases). V was pared by 2 bases and J by 5 bases, with 26 bases between. From germline, CDR1 is LGHNA and CDR2 YSLEER. The CDR3 contains 19 residues. CDR3 DNA: TGCGCCAGCAGCCAACCCCAGGCGGGGGCGCCGGACCCACTAGATACGCAGTATTTT. It codes for CASSQPQAGAPDPLDTQYF.

The rearrangement uses TRBV7-2 and TRBJ2-3; D may match TRBD1 or TRBD2 (5 bases each). This CDR3 region has 13 residues. Looked up from germline, CDR1 is SGHTA and CDR2 is FQGNSA. Deletions cut 5 bases from V and 2 bases from J, with 8 bases between. CDR3: CASSRGPTDTQYF. The CDR3 bases are TGTGCCAGCAGCCGGGGACCCACAGATACGCAGTATTTT.

The rearrangement uses TRBV7-2 and TRBJ2-2, with D possibly TRBD1 on 6 matching bases. Germline CDR1 is SGHTA and CDR2 is FQGNSA. The ends were cut back, 6 bases at V and 6 bases at J, with 11 bases in the middle. The CDR3 length is 13 residues. The CDR3 loop is CASRPGEPGELFF. The CDR3 DNA reads TGTGCCAGCAGGCCAGGGGAACCCGGGGAGCTGTTTTTT.

The rearrangement links TRBV28 to TRBJ2-1; TRBD2 matches at 10 bases. Germline loops: CDR1 MDHEN, CDR2 SYDVKM. The V gene end was trimmed by 6 bases and the J gene end by 0 bases; junction bases not matched to a gene: 5. The CDR3 consists of 16 residues. CDR3 sequence: CASSGTSGASYNEQFF. CDR3 coding DNA: TGTGCCAGCAGCGGCACTAGCGGGGCCTCCTACAATGAGCAGTTCTTC.

The chain couples TRBV7-2 to TRBJ1-1; D is undetermined. V was clipped by 5 bases and J by 8 bases, with 12 bases between them. This CDR3 contains 12 residues. Per germline, CDR1 SGHTA and CDR2 FQGNSA. CDR3 nucleotides: TGTGCCAGCAGCAGTGCTTCCGGCGAAGCTTTCTTT. Translation: CASSSASGEAFF.

The genes are TRBV6-1 and TRBJ1-1, with D maybe TRBD1 (5 bases). The CDR3 covers 12 residues. Per germline, CDR1 MNHNS and CDR2 SASEGT. Trimming shortened V by 6 bases and J by 4 bases, and 9 bases separated the two germline ends. In DNA, the CDR3 is TGTGCCAGCAGCCTGAGGGGCACTGAAGCTTTCTTT. Encoded protein: CASSLRGTEAFF.

This sequence joins TRBV29-1 and TRBJ2-3; TRBD2 matches at 12 bases. The CDR3 runs 14 residues. J was trimmed by 6 bases and V by 6 bases; bases with no gene match: 7. CDR1 and CDR2 (germline): SQVTM, ANQGSEA. DNA of the CDR3: TGCAGCGTAGCTAGCGGGAGGGCCAGGGATACGCAGTATTTT. This codes for CSVASGRARDTQYF.

This clone showed up just once. The V call is TRBV6-1, the J call TRBJ2-5; no firm D call. The J call is uncertain, as TRBJ2-7 better fits the DNA end. Germline V CDR1 and CDR2: MNHNS, SASEGT. The CDR3 is made up of 15 amino acids. CDR3 bases: TGTGCCAGCAGTGAACCACAAGTCCGTGGGAACGAGCAGTACTTC. Translating it yields CASSEPQVRGNEQYF.

The chain uses TRBV7-9 and TRBJ2-3; maybe TRBD1 (5 bases). CDR3 length: 16 residues. Germline V gives CDR1 SEHNR, CDR2 FQNEAQ (reference sequence). V shed 5 bases and J shed 0 bases, with 15 bases lying between them. CDR3 residues: CASSPDRTKSTDTQYF. In nucleotides, the CDR3 is TGTGCCAGCAGCCCCGACAGAACCAAGAGCACAGATACGCAGTATTTT. Supplemented by reference TRBV7-9 and TRBJ2-3, the full variable domain reads DTGVSQNPRHKITKRGQNVTFRCDPISEHNRLYWYRQTLGQGPEFLTYFQNEAQLEKSRLLSDRFSAERPKGSFSTLEIQRTEQGDSAMYLCASSPDRTKSTDTQYFGPGTRLTVL.

The V call is TRBV6-5, the J call TRBJ1-4; a weak D match, TRBD1 (5 bases). CDR1 is MNHEY and CDR2 is SVGAGI in the germline V gene. This CDR3 contains 13 residues. V was trimmed by 11 bases and J by 5 bases, leaving 15 bases between them. This CDR3 reads CACARDGNEKLFF. The CDR3 coding sequence is TGTGCCTGCGCCCGGGACGGGAATGAAAAACTGTTTTTT.

The J gene is TRBJ2-1, the V gene TRBV30; 8 bases are a match to TRBD2. Trimming at V came to 0 bases and at J to 7 bases, leaving 8 bases not matched to a gene. From germline, CDR1 is GTSNPN and CDR2 SVGIG (reference sequence). This CDR3 has 15 residues. CDR3 sequence (DNA): TGTGCCTGGAGTGTACAATTAGCGGGACCTAATGAGCAGTTCTTC. It encodes CAWSVQLAGPNEQFF.

This chain joins TRBV10-1 and TRBJ2-1; 9 nucleotides align to TRBD2. Per germline, CDR1 WNHNN and CDR2 SYGVQD (reference sequence). Losses at the gene ends were 0 bases for V and 7 bases for J; bases not matched to a gene: 7. The CDR3 covers 16 residues. Written as DNA, the CDR3 is TGCGCCAGCAGTGAGTCCCCAGCGGGGGGACGAAATGAGCAGTTCTTC. As protein: CASSESPAGGRNEQFF.

This clone was picked up a small number of times. This chain links TRBV30 with TRBJ2-7; D not certain. This CDR3 region has 11 residues. Germline V gene lookup returns CDR1 GTSNPN and CDR2 SVGIG (reference sequence). Between the trimmed V and J ends, which lost 5 bases and 4 bases, there was a span of 9 bases. The CDR3 reads CAWRIGYEQYF. CDR3 coding DNA: TGTGCCTGGCGTATAGGATACGAGCAGTACTTC.

The J gene is TRBJ2-3, the V gene TRBV11-2; perhaps TRBD1 as D (5 bases). The V gene's germline CDR1 is SGHAT and CDR2 FQNNGV. The CDR3 loop spans 12 amino acids. The ends were cut back, 5 bases at V and 6 bases at J, with 9 bases in the middle. CDR3 sequence reads: CASSRNRDTQYF. The CDR3 DNA follows: TGTGCCAGCAGCCGGAACAGGGATACGCAGTATTTT.

V gene TRBV4-1 combines with J gene TRBJ2-7, with 8 bases fitting TRBD1. The length of the CDR3 is 16 residues. Germline V CDR1 and CDR2: MGHRA, YSYEKL. After removal of 1 base from V and 4 bases from J, the junction contained 9 bases not matched to a gene. The chain's CDR3 is CASSQGGTGVMYEQYF. Here the CDR3 DNA reads TGCGCCAGCAGCCAAGGGGGGACAGGAGTAATGTACGAGCAGTACTTC.

The sample holds one count of this clone. The V gene is TRBV30, the J gene TRBJ1-2; weak D call: TRBD1 (6 bases). Deletions cut 6 bases from V and 1 base from J, with 9 bases between. Germline values: CDR1 GTSNPN, CDR2 SVGIG (reference sequence). This CDR3 is built from 12 residues. CDR3 residues: CACNRDNYGYTF. The DNA of the CDR3 is TGTGCCTGTAACAGGGATAACTATGGCTACACCTTC.

The genes are TRBV15 and TRBJ1-1; TRBD1 matches at 8 bases. Trimming cost V 3 bases and J 0 bases; bases outside gene matches: 3. CDR1 is LNHNV and CDR2 is YYDKDF in the germline V gene (reference sequence). CDR3 size: 15 residues. The CDR3 sequence is CATSRGQALNTEAFF. In DNA form, the CDR3 reads TGTGCCACCAGCAGGGGACAGGCCTTGAACACTGAAGCTTTCTTT.

This clone was counted a single time. V usage is TRBV27 and J usage is TRBJ2-7, with 16 bases fitting TRBD2. The CDR3 consists of 17 residues. CDR1 and CDR2 from the germline V gene are MNHEY and SMNVEV (reference sequence). The V and J ends lost 6 bases and 12 bases, in that order; junction bases with no gene match: 17. CDR3 protein: CASRPGLAGGPVGGLYF. CDR3 DNA sequence: TGTGCCAGCAGACCGGGACTAGCGGGAGGGCCCGTTGGAGGCTTGTACTTC.

V gene TRBV7-9 combines with J gene TRBJ1-1, with a possible D match to TRBD1 (5 bases). Germline CDR1 and CDR2: SEHNR and FQNEAQ (reference sequence). The CDR3 is made up of 16 amino acids. V lost 3 bases and J 0 bases, leaving 14 bases between the germline ends. CDR3 loop: CASSFYRSSVNTEAFF. CDR3 DNA sequence: TGTGCCAGCAGCTTCTACAGGAGTTCGGTGAACACTGAAGCTTTCTTT.

The chain combines TRBV5-1 with TRBJ2-7, with 9 bases aligning to TRBD2. The CDR3 loop spans 18 amino acids. The J segment lost 2 bases and the V segment lost 0 bases, leaving 12 bases of the junction unmatched. Germline CDR1 SGHRS, CDR2 YFSETQ. The DNA of the CDR3 is TGCGCCAGCAGCTTGGCCCTATCAACCGGGACTAGCACCTACGAGCAGTACTTC. Translation gives CASSLALSTGTSTYEQYF.

The chain couples TRBV6-1 to TRBJ1-1; perhaps TRBD1 as D (5 bases). The germline V and J ends were trimmed by 5 bases and 11 bases, with 12 bases remaining between them. There are 11 residues in the CDR3. The germline V gene has CDR1 MNHNS and CDR2 SASEGT. CDR3 protein: CASSYPGGAFF. In nucleotides, the CDR3 is TGTGCCAGCAGTTATCCGGGGGGGGCTTTCTTT.